These 16 T cell receptor beta chains came from one sample sequenced in a study of shared clonotypes between healthy human individuals. Clones were sequenced by immunoSEQ multiplex PCR, and TCRdb holds only the in-frame ones, with some missing. The table shows about 680,000 clones, with around 73% occurring only once. Sequencing used memory CD4+ T cells sorted from blood. Subset indicated: CD45RA-negative fraction. Receptors originate from a woman between 25 and 40 years old in good health.

This clone was observed many times. Here the CDR3 reads CASTRTQHTGELFF. The CDR3 nucleotides read TGTGCCAGCACCCGGACCCAGCACACCGGGGAGCTGTTTTTT. The rearrangement joins TRBV27 to TRBJ2-2; D uncertain. The ends were cut back, 7 bases at V and 3 bases at J, with 12 bases in the middle. The CDR3 loop spans 14 amino acids. The germline V gene encodes CDR1 MNHEY and CDR2 SMNVEV (reference sequence).

This chain connects TRBV28 to TRBJ2-7, with D hard to call. Germline V CDR1 and CDR2: MDHEN, SYDVKM. The CDR3 is made up of 14 amino acids. V gave up 4 bases and J gave up 3 bases, with 13 bases separating them. The CDR3 bases are TGTGCCAGCAGTTCCTCACACAAGTTCTACGAGCAGTACTTC. This encodes CASSSSHKFYEQYF.

The chain carries TRBV7-9 and TRBJ1-5, with 7 bases that match TRBD1. Germline lookup yields CDR1 SEHNR and CDR2 FQNEAQ (reference sequence). Trimming cost V 2 bases and J 2 bases; bases outside gene matches: 9. CDR3 size: 17 residues. The CDR3 loop reads CASSLTRGRGRNQPQHF. The CDR3 DNA sequence: TGTGCCAGCAGCTTAACTAGGGGGCGAGGGCGCAATCAGCCCCAGCATTTT.

The J gene is TRBJ1-1, the V gene TRBV6-6; tentatively, D is TRBD1 (6 bases). Germline assignment: CDR1 MNHNY and CDR2 SVGAGI (reference sequence). Trimming stripped 2 bases from V and 0 bases from J, with 13 bases between. CDR3 length: 16 amino acids. The chain's CDR3 is CASSYTRPGVNTEAFF. CDR3 coding DNA: TGTGCCAGCAGTTACACGCGCCCAGGGGTGAACACTGAAGCTTTCTTT.

V is TRBV19 and J is TRBJ1-2; D unclear. V was pared by 7 bases and J by 2 bases, with 14 bases between. The CDR3 covers 14 residues. Germline values: CDR1 LNHDA, CDR2 SQIVND (reference sequence). This chain's CDR3 is CASTPDRRNYGYTF. CDR3 coding DNA: TGTGCCAGTACCCCCGACCGCAGAAACTATGGCTACACCTTC. Combining the CDR3 with reference TRBV19 and TRBJ1-2 gives the whole variable domain DGGITQSPKYLFRKEGQNVTLSCEQNLNHDAMYWYRQDPGQGLRLIYYSQIVNDFQKGDIAEGYSVSREKKESFPLTVTSAQKNPTAFYLCASTPDRRNYGYTFGSGTRLTVV.

This chain joins TRBV4-1 and TRBJ2-3; 9 nucleotides match TRBD1. The CDR3 length is 18 residues. Germline CDR1 MGHRA, CDR2 YSYEKL. V shed 5 bases, J shed 0 bases, and the junction held 12 bases outside the gene matches. CDR3 in amino acids: CASSKAQGAQYSTDTQYF. As DNA, the CDR3 is TGCGCCAGCAGCAAAGCACAGGGGGCGCAATATAGCACAGATACGCAGTATTTT.

The J gene is TRBJ2-3, the V gene TRBV19; 9 bases are a match to TRBD1. The CDR3 is 14 amino acids. Germline V gene lookup returns CDR1 LNHDA and CDR2 SQIVND (reference sequence). V shed 6 bases, J shed 1 base, and the junction held 2 bases outside the gene matches. Here the CDR3 DNA reads TGTGCCAGTAGGGACAGGGGAGGCACAGATACGCAGTATTTT. Protein: CASRDRGGTDTQYF.

The chain links TRBV7-9 to TRBJ2-1, with TRBD2 matching over 9 bases. Germline lookup yields CDR1 SEHNR and CDR2 FQNEAQ (reference sequence). The CDR3 extends over 15 amino acids. J was trimmed by 5 bases and V by 7 bases; bases with no gene match: 9. The CDR3 DNA reads as TGTGCCAGCAATTCAATAGCGGGAGTCGACAATGAGCAGTTCTTC. This codes for CASNSIAGVDNEQFF.

The V gene is TRBV5-8, the J gene TRBJ2-1, with TRBD2 as a possible D gene (7 bases). This CDR3 spans 16 amino acids. V lost 0 bases, J lost 12 bases, and 22 bases lay in between. Germline V CDR1 and CDR2: SGHTS, YDEGEE. DNA for the CDR3: TGTGCCAGCAGCTTGGATATCAGTACAGAGGGGGGGCGGCAGTTCTTC. Translating gives CASSLDISTEGGRQFF.

This chain connects TRBV7-9 to TRBJ2-6; TRBD1 aligns across 8 bases. V trimming: 1 base; J trimming: 1 base; junction bases outside the gene matches: 0. CDR1 is SEHNR and CDR2 is FQNEAQ in the germline V gene (reference sequence). The CDR3 runs to 16 residues. CDR3 protein: CASSLGQGSGANVLTF. CDR3 bases: TGTGCCAGCAGCTTAGGACAGGGGTCTGGGGCCAACGTCCTGACTTTC.

The V call is TRBV10-2, the J call TRBJ2-2, with 10 bases aligning to TRBD2. There are 16 residues in the CDR3. Germline-derived CDR1 and CDR2 are WSHSY and SAAADI. With 6 bases clipped from V and 3 bases from J, the junction kept 7 bases outside the gene matches. The CDR3 loop reads CASSGLAEPHTGELFF. For the CDR3, the DNA is TGCGCCAGCAGCGGACTAGCGGAGCCCCACACCGGGGAGCTGTTTTTT.

J is TRBJ2-1 and V is TRBV9, with 7 bases matching TRBD2. Germline V gene lookup returns CDR1 SGDLS and CDR2 YYNGEE. The CDR3 spans 16 residues. Trimming at V came to 4 bases and at J to 4 bases, leaving 11 bases not matched to a gene. In nucleotides, the CDR3 is TGTGCCAGCAGCATCGGACTAGATGGCCCTTACAATGAGCAGTTCTTC. Its protein is CASSIGLDGPYNEQFF.

V gene TRBV6-5 combines with J gene TRBJ1-1, with D perhaps TRBD1 (6 bases). In germline, CDR1 is MNHEY, CDR2 SVGAGI. The CDR3 covers 12 residues. Deletions cut 5 bases from V and 6 bases from J, with 10 bases between. This CDR3 is CASSDRISEAFF. The CDR3 coding sequence is TGTGCCAGCAGTGACAGGATCTCTGAAGCTTTCTTT.

This clone was counted only a few times. The chain links TRBV25-1 to TRBJ2-1; D gene unclear. This CDR3 contains 16 residues. CDR1 is MGHDK and CDR2 is SYGVNS in the germline V gene. V gave up 3 bases and J gave up 4 bases, with 16 bases separating them. The CDR3 DNA is TGTGCCAGCAGTGATCAAAAGGGATCCCCTTACAATGAGCAGTTCTTC. This translates into CASSDQKGSPYNEQFF.

This clone appeared many times. The J gene is TRBJ1-3, the V gene TRBV2; D is uncertain. Germline loops: CDR1 SNHLY, CDR2 FYNNEI. V was pared by 3 bases and J by 0 bases, with 3 bases between. CDR3 length: 13 amino acids. The CDR3 sequence is CASSDGSGNTIYF. The CDR3 DNA reads TGTGCCAGCAGTGACGGCTCTGGAAACACCATATATTTT.

The gene calls are TRBV11-1 and TRBJ2-7, with TRBD1 matching over 9 bases. V trimming: 4 bases; J trimming: 6 bases; junction bases outside the gene matches: 10. The V gene's germline CDR1 is SGHAT and CDR2 FQDESV (reference sequence). The CDR3 extends over 15 amino acids. The CDR3, as DNA: TGTGCCAGCAGCTCCCCGGACAGGGGCGTTTCCGAGCAGTACTTC. This codes for CASSSPDRGVSEQYF.